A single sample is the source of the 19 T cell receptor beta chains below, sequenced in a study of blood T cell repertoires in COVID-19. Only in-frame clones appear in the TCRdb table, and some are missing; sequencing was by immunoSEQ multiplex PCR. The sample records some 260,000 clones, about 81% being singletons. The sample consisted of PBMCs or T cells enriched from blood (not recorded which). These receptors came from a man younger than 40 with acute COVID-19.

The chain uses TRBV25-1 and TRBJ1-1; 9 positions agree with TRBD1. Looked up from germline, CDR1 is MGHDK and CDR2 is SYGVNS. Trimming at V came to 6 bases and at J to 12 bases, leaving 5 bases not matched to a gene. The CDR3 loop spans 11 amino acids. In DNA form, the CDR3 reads TGTGCCAGCAGCGCCGGGACAGGGACTTTCTTT. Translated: CASSAGTGTFF.

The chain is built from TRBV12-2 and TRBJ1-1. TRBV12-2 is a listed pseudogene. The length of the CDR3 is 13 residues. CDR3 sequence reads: CASRPVEETEAFF. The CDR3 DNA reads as TGTGCAAGTCGCCCGGTGGAGGAAACTGAAGCTTTCTTT.

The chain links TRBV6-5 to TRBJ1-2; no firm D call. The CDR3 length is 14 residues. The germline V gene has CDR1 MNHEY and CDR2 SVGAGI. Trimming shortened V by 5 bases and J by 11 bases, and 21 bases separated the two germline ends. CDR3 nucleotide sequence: TGTGCCAGCAGTCCCAACAACACTCCCTACGGGTACACCTTC. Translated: CASSPNNTPYGYTF.

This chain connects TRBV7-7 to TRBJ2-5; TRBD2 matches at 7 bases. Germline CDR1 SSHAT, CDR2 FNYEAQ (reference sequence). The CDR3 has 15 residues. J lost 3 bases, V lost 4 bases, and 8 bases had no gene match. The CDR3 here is CASSSPSGDKETQYF. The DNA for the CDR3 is TGTGCCAGCAGCTCTCCTAGCGGAGATAAAGAGACCCAGTACTTC.

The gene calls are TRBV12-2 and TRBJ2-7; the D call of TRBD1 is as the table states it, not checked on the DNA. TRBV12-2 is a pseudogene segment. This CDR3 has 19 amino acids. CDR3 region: CASRLRARGHSLPSYEQYV. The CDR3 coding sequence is TGTGCAAGTCGCTTACGGGCCAGGGGGCATTCCCTCCCCTCCTACGAGCAGTACGTC.

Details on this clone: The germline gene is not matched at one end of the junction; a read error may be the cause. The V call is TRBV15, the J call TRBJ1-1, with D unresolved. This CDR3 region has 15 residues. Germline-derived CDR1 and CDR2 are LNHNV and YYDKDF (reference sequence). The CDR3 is CATSTIGEQWRSFLF. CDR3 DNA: TGTGCCACCAGCACTATAGGTGAGCAGTGGAGAAGCTTTCTCTTT.

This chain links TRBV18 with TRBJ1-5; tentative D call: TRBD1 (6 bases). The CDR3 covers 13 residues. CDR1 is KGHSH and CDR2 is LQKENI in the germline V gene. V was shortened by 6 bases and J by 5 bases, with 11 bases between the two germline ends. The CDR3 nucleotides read TGTGCCAGCTCTGTGGCAGGGGATCAGCCCCAGCATTTT. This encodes CASSVAGDQPQHF.

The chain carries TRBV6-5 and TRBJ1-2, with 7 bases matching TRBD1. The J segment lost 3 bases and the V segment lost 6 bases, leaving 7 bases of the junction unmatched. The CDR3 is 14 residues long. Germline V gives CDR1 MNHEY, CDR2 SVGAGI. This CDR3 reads CASRRQGFDYGYTF. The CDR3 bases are TGTGCCAGCAGAAGACAGGGATTTGACTATGGCTACACCTTC.

The DNA of the CDR3 is TGTGCCAGTAGTTGGGGCTTTAAGCAGCCCCAGCATTTT. Residues: CASSWGFKQPQHF. The chain is built from TRBV19 and TRBJ1-5, with D maybe TRBD1 (5 bases). Trimming cost V 5 bases and J 7 bases, with 12 bases left between them. The CDR3 totals 13 residues. Germline V gives CDR1 LNHDA, CDR2 SQIVND (reference sequence). Drawing the rest from reference TRBV19 and TRBJ1-5, the complete variable domain is DGGITQSPKYLFRKEGQNVTLSCEQNLNHDAMYWYRQDPGQGLRLIYYSQIVNDFQKGDIAEGYSVSREKKESFPLTVTSAQKNPTAFYLCASSWGFKQPQHFGDGTRLSIL.

The CDR3 region is CASRAQGLSEQYV. The CDR3 DNA sequence: TGTGCCAGCAGAGCACAGGGTTTGAGCGAGCAGTACGTC. V usage is TRBV6-5 and J usage is TRBJ2-7, with D possibly matching TRBD1 (6 bases). Germline V gene lookup returns CDR1 MNHEY and CDR2 SVGAGI. The CDR3 totals 13 residues. V was pared by 6 bases and J by 6 bases, with 15 bases between.

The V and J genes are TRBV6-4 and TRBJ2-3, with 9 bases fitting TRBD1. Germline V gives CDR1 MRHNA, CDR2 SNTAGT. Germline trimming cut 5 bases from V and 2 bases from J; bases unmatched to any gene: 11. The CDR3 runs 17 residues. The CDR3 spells CASSRRGQGPITDTQYF. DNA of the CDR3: TGTGCCAGCAGTAGACGGGGACAGGGACCCATCACAGATACGCAGTATTTT.

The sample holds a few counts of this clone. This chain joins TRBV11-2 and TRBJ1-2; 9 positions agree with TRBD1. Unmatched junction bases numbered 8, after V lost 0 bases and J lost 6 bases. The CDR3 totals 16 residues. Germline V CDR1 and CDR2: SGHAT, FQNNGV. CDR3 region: CASSLEPGTGSNGYTF. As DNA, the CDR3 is TGTGCCAGCAGCTTAGAGCCCGGGACAGGGTCGAATGGCTACACCTTC.

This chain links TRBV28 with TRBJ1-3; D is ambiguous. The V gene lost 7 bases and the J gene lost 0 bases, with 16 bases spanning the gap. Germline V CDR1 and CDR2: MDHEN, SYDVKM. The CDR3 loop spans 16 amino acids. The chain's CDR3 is CASTIGGVLSGNTIYF. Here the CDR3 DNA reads TGTGCCAGCACCATAGGAGGCGTTCTCTCTGGAAACACCATATATTTT.

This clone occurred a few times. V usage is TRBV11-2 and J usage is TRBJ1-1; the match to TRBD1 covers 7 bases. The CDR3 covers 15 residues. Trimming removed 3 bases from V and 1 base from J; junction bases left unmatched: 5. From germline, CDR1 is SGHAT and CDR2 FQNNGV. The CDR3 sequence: CASSFMTGKNTEAFF. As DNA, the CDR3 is TGTGCCAGCAGCTTCATGACAGGGAAGAACACTGAAGCTTTCTTT.

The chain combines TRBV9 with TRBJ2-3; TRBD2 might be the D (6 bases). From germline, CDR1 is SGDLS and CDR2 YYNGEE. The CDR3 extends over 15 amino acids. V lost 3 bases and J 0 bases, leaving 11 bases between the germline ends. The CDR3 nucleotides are TGTGCCAGCAGCGCAGTAGGGACTAGCACAGATACGCAGTATTTT. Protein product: CASSAVGTSTDTQYF.

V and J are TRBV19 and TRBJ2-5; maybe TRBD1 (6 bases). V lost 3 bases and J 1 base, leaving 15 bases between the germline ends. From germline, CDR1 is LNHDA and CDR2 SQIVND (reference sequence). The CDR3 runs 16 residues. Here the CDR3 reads CASSIFQGHPQETQYF. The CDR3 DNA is TGTGCCAGTAGTATTTTCCAGGGGCATCCCCAAGAGACCCAGTACTTC.

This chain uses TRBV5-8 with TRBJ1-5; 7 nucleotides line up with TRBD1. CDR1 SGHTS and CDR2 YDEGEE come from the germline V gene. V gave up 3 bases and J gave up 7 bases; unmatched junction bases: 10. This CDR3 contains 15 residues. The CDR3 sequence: CASSSGTAGGQPQHF. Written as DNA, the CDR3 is TGTGCCAGCAGCTCCGGGACCGCAGGGGGACAGCCCCAGCATTTT.

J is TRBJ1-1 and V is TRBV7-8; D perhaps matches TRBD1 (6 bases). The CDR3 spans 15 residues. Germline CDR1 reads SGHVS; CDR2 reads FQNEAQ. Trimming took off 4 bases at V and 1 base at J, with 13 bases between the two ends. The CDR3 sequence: CASSSNRDRNTEAFF. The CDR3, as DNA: TGTGCCAGCAGCTCCAACAGGGATAGGAACACTGAAGCTTTCTTT.

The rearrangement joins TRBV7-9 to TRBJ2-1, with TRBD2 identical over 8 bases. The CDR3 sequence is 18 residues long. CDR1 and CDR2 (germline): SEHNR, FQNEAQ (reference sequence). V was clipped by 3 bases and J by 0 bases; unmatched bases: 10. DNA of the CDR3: TGTGCCAGCAGCTTTTCCCTACCGAGCGGGAGCTCCTACAATGAGCAGTTCTTC. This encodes CASSFSLPSGSSYNEQFF.